These T cell receptor beta chains were read from a single sample in a study of blood T cells in healthy people across ages. TCRdb reanalysed the 5' RACE reads using MiXCR and keeps one entry per CDR3 protein. The sample lists 1.8 million or so distinct CDR3 sequences; roughly two fifths were seen once. Source material: blood. The source is a human donor in good health. The CDR3 runs from the conserved cysteine through the conserved F or W. The D gene is left open where the match is weak. Part of the rows lack a size; the others show once, few, many or a class for expanded clones.

TRBD1	18	-	TRBV7-9	TRBJ2-3	CASSYGQGRGPNTDTQYF	TGTGCCAGCAGCTATGGACAGGGGAGGGGTCCTAACACAGATACGCAGTATTTT
-	14	few	TRBV4-2	TRBJ2-7	CASSPMREGAEQYF	TGTGCCAGCAGCCCCATGAGGGAGGGGGCTGAGCAGTACTTC
-	14	-	TRBV12-3/TRBV12-4	TRBJ2-5	CASSLIRDTETQYF	TGTGCCAGCAGTTTGATCAGGGACACAGAGACCCAGTACTTC
TRBD1	15	-	TRBV5-6	TRBJ2-7	CASSYLRDRDFEQYF	TGTGCCAGCAGCTACCTCCGGGACAGGGATTTCGAGCAGTACTTC
-	13	-	TRBV10-2	TRBJ1-1	CASSSVRQGTAFF	TGCGCCAGCAGTTCTGTTCGGCAGGGAACAGCTTTCTTT
-	12	-	TRBV11-2	TRBJ2-7	CASYGGSYEQYF	TGTGCCAGCTACGGGGGCTCCTACGAGCAGTACTTC
-	13	few	TRBV20-1	TRBJ2-7	CSASWTLSYEQYF	TGCAGTGCTTCTTGGACCCTCTCCTACGAGCAGTACTTC
-	13	-	TRBV27	TRBJ2-5	CASSLFIRETQYF	TGTGCCAGCAGTTTATTTATACGGGAGACCCAGTACTTC
TRBD2	17	-	TRBV20-1	TRBJ2-3	CSANTMGLAKDPDTQYF	TGCAGTGCTAATACTATGGGACTAGCTAAAGATCCAGATACGCAGTATTTT
TRBD2	17	few	TRBV3-1	TRBJ2-5	CASSLNHGGGYQETQYF	TGTGCCAGCAGCCTAAACCATGGCGGGGGGTACCAAGAGACCCAGTACTTC
-	16	few	TRBV4-2	TRBJ2-7	CASSLFGGTDSYEQYF	TGTGCCAGCAGCCTCTTTGGAGGGACAGACTCCTACGAGCAGTACTTC
-	13	-	TRBV4-3	TRBJ1-2	CASSQVHREGYTF	TGCGCCAGCAGCCAAGTACACAGGGAAGGCTACACCTTC
-	15	once	TRBV28	TRBJ2-5	CASSRLRGIQETQYF	TGTGCCAGCAGTCGCCTCCGGGGTATACAAGAGACCCAGTACTTC
-	13	-	TRBV20-1	TRBJ2-7	CSAEGEADYEQYF	TGCAGTGCCGAAGGTGAGGCGGACTACGAGCAGTACTTC
TRBD2	15	-	TRBV5-1	TRBJ2-7	CASSRWGTSGDEQYF	TGCGCCAGCAGCAGATGGGGGACTAGCGGGGACGAGCAGTACTTC
-	13	-	TRBV4-2	TRBJ2-7	CVSSQDLQGRQYF	TGTGTCAGCAGCCAAGATTTGCAGGGGAGGCAGTACTTC
TRBD2	16	few	TRBV4-1	TRBJ2-1	CASSQGLAGGGYEQFF	TGCGCCAGCAGCCAAGGACTAGCGGGGGGAGGCTATGAGCAGTTCTTC
-	14	few	TRBV4-3	TRBJ1-4	CASSTGAGTEKLFF	TGCGCCAGCAGTACTGGGGCGGGTACTGAAAAACTGTTTTTT
-	14	-	TRBV7-2	TRBJ2-1	CASSYLTTYNEQFF	TGTGCCAGCAGCTACTTGACTACTTACAATGAGCAGTTCTTC
-	15	few	TRBV29-1	TRBJ2-1	CNVEDFRGGINEQFF	TGCAACGTTGAAGATTTCAGGGGCGGTATCAATGAGCAGTTCTTC
-	15	many	TRBV6-2/TRBV6-3	TRBJ2-7	CASSYSGGDGYEQYF	TGTGCCAGCAGTTACTCAGGAGGGGACGGGTACGAGCAGTACTTC
-	15	-	TRBV20-1	TRBJ1-1	CSARGSGAPNTEAFF	TGCAGTGCTAGGGGGAGCGGAGCCCCGAACACTGAAGCTTTCTTT
TRBD1	14	few	TRBV10-3	TRBJ2-4	CAIRPGQGDSGQYF	TGTGCCATCAGACCGGGACAGGGGGACTCAGGGCAGTACTTC
TRBD1	13	-	TRBV20-1	TRBJ1-2	CSASETGTSGYTF	TGCAGTGCTAGTGAGACAGGGACTTCGGGTTACACCTTC
-	18	few	TRBV21-1	TRBJ2-6	CASSKRTGEASGANVLTF	TGTGCCAGCAGCAAGAGGACAGGGGAGGCCTCTGGGGCCAACGTCCTGACTTTC
TRBD2	16	-	TRBV7-2	TRBJ2-1	CASSQNSGGAYNEQFF	TGTGCCAGCAGCCAGAATAGCGGGGGGGCGTACAATGAGCAGTTCTTC
-	22	-	TRBV6-1	TRBJ2-6	CASKNLYRSSKVVDSGANVLTF	TGTGCCAGCAAAAACTTATATAGGTCATCAAAGGTTGTGGACTCTGGGGCCAACGTCCTGACTTTC
-	13	few	TRBV29-1	TRBJ2-7	CSVVGPGAYEQYF	TGCAGCGTTGTGGGGCCTGGAGCCTACGAGCAGTACTTC
-	13	-	TRBV10-3	TRBJ1-1	CAIARGMNTEAFF	TGTGCCATAGCCCGAGGGATGAACACTGAAGCTTTCTTT
-	17	-	TRBV6-2/TRBV6-3	TRBJ1-5	CAGRRPHRGDSGQPQHF	TGTGCCGGCAGACGACCTCATCGAGGGGATAGCGGTCAGCCCCAGCATTTT
-	12	few	TRBV13	TRBJ1-2	CASSLLTYGYTF	TGTGCCAGCAGCTTATTGACCTATGGCTACACCTTC
TRBD1	12	many	TRBV29-1	TRBJ2-1	CSPRTGDNEQFF	TGCAGCCCCCGGACAGGGGACAATGAGCAGTTCTTC
-	15	-	TRBV5-1	TRBJ1-1	CACSLGVGMNTEAFF	TGCGCCTGCAGCTTGGGCGTGGGCATGAACACTGAAGCTTTCTTT
-	12	few	TRBV29-1	TRBJ2-2	CSVRERTGELFF	TGCAGCGTCCGAGAAAGGACCGGGGAGCTGTTTTTT
TRBD1	15	-	TRBV4-1	TRBJ2-5	CASSRGTGGEETQYF	TGCGCCAGCAGCCGCGGCACAGGGGGCGAAGAGACCCAGTACTTC
-	16	-	TRBV7-2	TRBJ2-3	CASSLEPQPREDTQYF	TGTGCCAGCAGCTTAGAGCCCCAACCCCGGGAAGATACGCAGTATTTT
TRBD1	14	-	TRBV27	TRBJ1-6	CASTMTGAGEPLHF	TGTGCCAGCACCATGACAGGGGCCGGGGAACCCCTCCACTTT
TRBD2	16	-	TRBV5-1	TRBJ2-7	CASSLGDRGGASEQYF	TGCGCCAGCAGCTTAGGAGATCGCGGGGGGGCCAGCGAGCAGTACTTC
-	11	-	TRBV20-1	TRBJ2-1	CGARSGNEQFF	TGCGGTGCTAGGTCCGGCAATGAGCAGTTCTTC
-	16	-	TRBV9	TRBJ2-3	CASSVHPGGDTDTQYF	TGTGCCAGCAGCGTCCACCCGGGCGGGGATACAGATACGCAGTATTTT
-	16	few	TRBV4-3	TRBJ1-2	CASSQALRTALYGYTF	TGCGCCAGCAGCCAAGCGCTCCGGACAGCGCTCTATGGCTACACCTTC
TRBD1	16	few	TRBV12-3/TRBV12-4	TRBJ2-3	CASSTDRVRDTDTQYF	TGTGCCAGCAGTACTGACAGGGTACGAGACACAGATACGCAGTATTTT
-	15	few	TRBV4-1	TRBJ1-2	CASSEWDLTNYGYTF	TGCGCCAGCAGCGAGTGGGATCTCACTAACTATGGCTACACCTTC
TRBD1	14	few	TRBV29-1	TRBJ2-7	CSVAGGQGAQEQYF	TGCAGCGTGGCAGGCGGACAGGGGGCCCAGGAGCAGTACTTC
TRBD2	14	few	TRBV2	TRBJ2-1	CASAEAGGRNEQFF	TGTGCCTCCGCGGAGGCGGGGGGGCGCAATGAGCAGTTCTTC
TRBD1	15	many	TRBV6-1	TRBJ2-1	CASRTWGQGYNEQFF	TGTGCCAGCAGAACCTGGGGACAGGGCTACAATGAGCAGTTCTTC
TRBD2	16	few	TRBV6-5	TRBJ2-3	CASSYRGVGSTDTQYF	TGTGCCAGCAGTTACCGGGGGGTTGGTAGCACAGATACGCAGTATTTT
TRBD2	15	-	TRBV5-4	TRBJ2-1	CASSRGEPSYNEQFF	TGTGCCAGCAGCCGGGGGGAGCCCTCCTACAATGAGCAGTTCTTC
-	13	-	TRBV10-3	TRBJ2-3	CAISEWGTDTQYF	TGTGCCATCAGTGAGTGGGGAACAGATACGCAGTATTTT
-	13	-	TRBV7-3	TRBJ1-1	CASSSQISAEAFF	TGTGCCAGCAGCTCTCAAATAAGTGCTGAAGCTTTCTTT
TRBD1	15	-	TRBV7-2	TRBJ1-2	CASSRGQGPVYGYTF	TGTGCCAGCAGCCGAGGACAGGGCCCAGTCTATGGCTACACCTTC
-	16	few	TRBV4-2	TRBJ2-1	CASSQERLGWGNEQFF	TGTGCCAGCAGCCAAGAGAGGTTAGGCTGGGGCAATGAGCAGTTCTTC
-	14	few	TRBV7-6	TRBJ2-7	CASSPLGVTYEQYF	TGTGCCAGCAGCCCTTTGGGGGTGACCTACGAGCAGTACTTC
TRBD1	14	few	TRBV7-3	TRBJ2-4	CASRDRQGGNIQYF	TGTGCCAGCAGAGACCGACAGGGGGGAAACATTCAGTACTTC
TRBD1	13	few	TRBV20-1	TRBJ1-1	CSANEGGVAEAFF	TGCAGTGCTAATGAAGGGGGCGTTGCTGAAGCTTTCTTT
-	15	-	TRBV15	TRBJ2-7	CATSYAWGPSYEQYF	TGTGCCACCAGCTACGCTTGGGGGCCCTCCTACGAGCAGTACTTC
-	14	-	TRBV6-6	TRBJ2-7	CASTRAERTYEQYF	TGTGCCAGCACCAGAGCAGAGCGCACCTACGAGCAGTACTTC
-	13	-	TRBV7-8	TRBJ2-1	CASSLDPSYEQFF	TGTGCCAGCAGCTTAGATCCCTCCTACGAGCAGTTCTTC
TRBD1	16	-	TRBV24-1	TRBJ2-7	CATSAAGGTGTGEQYF	TGTGCCACCAGTGCCGCTGGGGGGACAGGGACCGGCGAGCAGTACTTC